The text below deals with one TCR beta chain. Amplification used 60 V beta primers and 13 J beta primers. Sequencing used immunoSEQ multiplex PCR; TCRdb keeps in-frame clones, though not all of them. The data show 85,000 to 110,000 clones, roughly 76% seen once. This entry belongs to a study of glioma-infiltrating T cells after dendritic cell vaccination. Study information: Patients had newly diagnosed or recurrent glioblastoma and received dendritic cell vaccines. Patients received autologous tumor lysate-pulsed dendritic cell vaccination between the early 2000s and the early 2010s.

The germline gives CDR1 SGDLS, CDR2 YYNGEE. V shed 3 bases and J shed 4 bases, with 4 bases lying between them. This CDR3 region has 11 residues. The receptor's source is a human donor with glioblastoma. This chain joins TRBV9 and TRBJ1-1; D remains unclear. The starting material was blood, obtained before dendritic cell vaccination. CDR3 nucleotides: TGTGCCAGCAGCGCCGGCACTGAAGCTTTCTTT. Protein: CASSAGTEAFF.